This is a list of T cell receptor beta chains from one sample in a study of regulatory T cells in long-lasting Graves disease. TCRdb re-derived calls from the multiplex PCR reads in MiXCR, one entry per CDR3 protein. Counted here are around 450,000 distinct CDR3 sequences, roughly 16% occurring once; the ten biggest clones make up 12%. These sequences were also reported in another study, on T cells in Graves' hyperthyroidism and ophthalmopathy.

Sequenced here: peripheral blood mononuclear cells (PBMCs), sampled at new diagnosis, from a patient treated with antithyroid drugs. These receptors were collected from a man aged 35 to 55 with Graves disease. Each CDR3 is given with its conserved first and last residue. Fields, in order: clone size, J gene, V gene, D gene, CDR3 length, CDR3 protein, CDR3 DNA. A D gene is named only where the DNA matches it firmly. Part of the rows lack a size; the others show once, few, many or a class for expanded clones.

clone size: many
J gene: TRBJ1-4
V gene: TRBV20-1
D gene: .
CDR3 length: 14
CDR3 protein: CSAREAVGGEKLFF
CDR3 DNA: TGCAGTGCTAGAGAGGCAGTTGGAGGTGAAAAACTGTTTTTT

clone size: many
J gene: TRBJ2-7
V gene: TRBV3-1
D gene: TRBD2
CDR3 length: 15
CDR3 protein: CASSQPAGAGYEQYF
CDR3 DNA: TGTGCCAGCAGCCAACCAGCGGGAGCAGGGTACGAGCAGTACTTC

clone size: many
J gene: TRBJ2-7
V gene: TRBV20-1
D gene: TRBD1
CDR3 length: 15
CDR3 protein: CSARPPGQGALEQYF
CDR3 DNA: TGCAGTGCTAGACCCCCGGGACAGGGGGCGCTTGAGCAGTACTTC

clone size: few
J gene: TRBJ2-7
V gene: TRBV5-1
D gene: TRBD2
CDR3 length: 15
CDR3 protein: CASSPTGASGGEQYF
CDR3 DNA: TGCGCCAGCAGCCCTACAGGGGCTAGCGGGGGAGAGCAGTACTTC

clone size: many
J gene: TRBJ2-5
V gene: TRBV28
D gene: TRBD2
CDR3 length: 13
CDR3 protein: CASSFGGGSAQYF
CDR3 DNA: TGTGCCAGCAGTTTTGGGGGGGGGTCGGCCCAGTACTTC

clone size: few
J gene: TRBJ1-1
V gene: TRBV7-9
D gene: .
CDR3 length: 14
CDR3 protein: CASSLVAAGTEAFF
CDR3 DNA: TGTGCCAGCAGCTTAGTAGCGGCCGGAACTGAAGCTTTCTTT

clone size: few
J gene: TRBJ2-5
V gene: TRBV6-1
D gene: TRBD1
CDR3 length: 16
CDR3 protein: CASSQSSPRQGETQYF
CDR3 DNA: TGTGCCAGCAGTCAGTCTTCACCTCGACAGGGGGAGACCCAGTACTTC

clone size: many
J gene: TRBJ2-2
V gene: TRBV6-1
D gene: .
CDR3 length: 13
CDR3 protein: CASSVTNTGELFF
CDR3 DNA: TGTGCCAGCAGTGTTACGAACACCGGGGAGCTGTTTTTT

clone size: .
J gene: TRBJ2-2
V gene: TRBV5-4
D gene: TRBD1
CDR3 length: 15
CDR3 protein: CASSSGQGVTGELFF
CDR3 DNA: TGTGCCAGCAGCTCGGGACAGGGGGTCACCGGGGAGCTGTTTTTT

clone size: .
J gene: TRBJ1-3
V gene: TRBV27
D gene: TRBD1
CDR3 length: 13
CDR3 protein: CASSTGAGNTIYF
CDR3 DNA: TGTGCCAGCAGTACAGGGGCGGGAAACACCATATATTTT

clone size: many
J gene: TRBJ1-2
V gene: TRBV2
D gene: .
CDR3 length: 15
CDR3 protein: CASRTEGPANYGYTF
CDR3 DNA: TGTGCCAGCAGGACCGAGGGACCTGCTAACTATGGCTACACCTTC

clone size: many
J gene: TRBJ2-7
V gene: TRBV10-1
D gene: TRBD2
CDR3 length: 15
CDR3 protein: CASSESPGGKTEQYF
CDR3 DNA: TGCGCCAGCAGTGAGTCTCCGGGGGGTAAGACGGAGCAGTACTTC

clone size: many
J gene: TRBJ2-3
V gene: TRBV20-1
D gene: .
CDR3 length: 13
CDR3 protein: CSATRGYTDTQYF
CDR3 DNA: TGCAGTGCTACCCGGGGGTACACAGATACGCAGTATTTT

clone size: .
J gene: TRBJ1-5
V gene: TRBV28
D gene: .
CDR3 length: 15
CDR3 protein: CASSPAGGVGQPQHF
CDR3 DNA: TGTGCCAGCAGTCCTGCGGGAGGGGTCGGGCAGCCCCAGCATTTT

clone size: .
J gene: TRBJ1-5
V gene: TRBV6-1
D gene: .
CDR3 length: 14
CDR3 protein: CASSEALLNQPQHF
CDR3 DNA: TGTGCCAGCAGTGAAGCGCTTCTAAATCAGCCCCAGCATTTT

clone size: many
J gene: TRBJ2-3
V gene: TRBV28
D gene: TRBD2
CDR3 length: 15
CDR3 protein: CASSPRLAGSDTQYF
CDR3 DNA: TGTGCCAGCAGCCCCCGGCTAGCGGGATCAGATACGCAGTATTTT